Below are 30 T cell receptor beta chains sequenced from a single sample in a study of blood T cell repertoires in COVID-19 (TCRdb year 2020). Receptor libraries were prepared by the immunoSEQ multiplex PCR assay. Entries here come from immuneACCESS through TCRdb and include only in-frame sequences with V and J called. Some clones fail to appear in such tables; in the studies checked, an unresolved V gene covers under half of the shortfall, and the cause of the remainder is unknown. The sample table records about 150,000 clones; roughly 85% of these occur just once. Around 5% of the sample is held by the ten biggest clonotypes. The specimen was peripheral blood. These receptors came from a human donor in a cohort sampled during active COVID-19.

The chain's CDR3 is CASSPDLFSYEQYF. CDR3 DNA: TGTGCCAGTAGTCCGGACTTATTCTCCTACGAGCAGTACTTC. This chain links TRBV19 with TRBJ2-7; tentative D call: TRBD2 (5 bases). Trimming left V 5 bases short and J 0 bases short, with 11 bases between. CDR3 length: 14 amino acids. Germline V gene data show CDR1 as LNHDA and CDR2 as SQIVND (reference sequence).

The chain is built from TRBV5-6 and TRBJ1-3; 7 nucleotides agree with TRBD1. The CDR3 length is 14 residues. Germline loops: CDR1 SGHDT, CDR2 YYEEEE. V gave up 1 base and J gave up 5 bases; unmatched junction bases: 3. The CDR3 DNA follows: TGTGCCAGCAGCTTGAGGGGGCAGCGAAACACCATATATTTT. Protein: CASSLRGQRNTIYF.

This chain joins TRBV27 and TRBJ2-1, with TRBD2 matching 8 bases. The V gene's germline CDR1 is MNHEY and CDR2 SMNVEV (reference sequence). The CDR3 is 17 amino acids. The V segment lost 5 bases and the J segment 9 bases; nucleotides outside the gene matches: 18. The CDR3 loop is CASSTQQRGRVFSEQFF. DNA for the CDR3: TGTGCCAGCAGTACCCAACAGCGGGGGCGCGTGTTCTCTGAGCAGTTCTTC.

This chain links TRBV9 with TRBJ1-1; 8 positions agree with TRBD1. The CDR3 has 15 residues. The germline V gene encodes CDR1 SGDLS and CDR2 YYNGEE. V gave up 0 bases and J gave up 4 bases; unmatched junction bases: 5. The CDR3 nucleotides are TGTGCCAGCAGCGTAGGAGGACAGGGCTTCACTGAAGCTTTCTTT. It is translated as CASSVGGQGFTEAFF.

To note about this clone: Germline is not matched at one junction end, which may reflect a read error. This chain joins TRBV2 and TRBJ1-2; 8 bases agree with TRBD1. This CDR3 is 13 amino acids long. Germline loops: CDR1 SNHLY, CDR2 FYNNEI. CDR3 bases: TGTGCCAGCAGCGAAGACAGGGGATATGGCTACACCTTC. It specifies CASSEDRGYGYTF.

The rearrangement uses TRBV7-2 and TRBJ1-4; D is ambiguous. This CDR3 spans 15 amino acids. Germline CDR1 SGHTA, CDR2 FQGNSA. Trimming pared 5 bases from V and 4 bases from J, leaving 14 bases between. CDR3 amino acids: CASSTAPGLNEKLFF. The CDR3 DNA reads as TGTGCCAGCAGCACTGCCCCAGGTCTTAATGAAAAACTGTTTTTT.

This chain connects TRBV10-1 to TRBJ2-5; TRBD2 matches 7 bases. CDR1 is WNHNN, CDR2 SYGVQD, per germline (reference sequence). V dropped 4 bases and J dropped 5; count of bases not matched to a gene: 7. This CDR3 comprises 14 residues. CDR3: CASSGEGIEETQYF. The DNA for the CDR3 is TGCGCCAGCAGTGGGGAGGGGATCGAGGAGACCCAGTACTTC.

The chain joins TRBV5-1 to TRBJ2-4, with D possibly matching TRBD1 (6 bases). V lost 0 bases and J lost 6, with 13 bases in between. The CDR3 runs 15 residues. Germline CDR1 reads SGHRS; CDR2 reads YFSETQ. The CDR3 sequence is CASSLVTGTVNIQYF. The CDR3 nucleotides are TGCGCCAGCAGCTTGGTTACAGGGACGGTAAACATTCAGTACTTC.

The rearrangement joins TRBV15 to TRBJ2-6; a weak D match, TRBD1 (5 bases). The length of the CDR3 is 15 residues. Germline values: CDR1 LNHNV, CDR2 YYDKDF (reference sequence). V was cut by 3 bases and J by 1 base, with 7 bases left in between. CDR3: CATSSRGSGANVLTF. CDR3 coding DNA: TGTGCCACCAGCAGTAGGGGTTCTGGGGCCAACGTCCTGACTTTC.

The J gene is TRBJ2-7, the V gene TRBV7-2; TRBD1 aligns across 8 bases. V lost 4 bases, J lost 4 bases, and 3 bases stayed unmatched. Germline V gene sequence: CDR1 SGHTA, CDR2 FQGNSA. The CDR3 is 13 amino acids. The CDR3 nucleotides read TGTGCCAGCAGCTCGTGGACAGGGTACGAGCAGTACTTC. Amino acids: CASSSWTGYEQYF.

The rearrangement uses TRBV5-6 and TRBJ2-2, with 9 bases fitting TRBD1. This CDR3 is built from 17 residues. Germline lookup yields CDR1 SGHDT and CDR2 YYEEEE. With 4 bases clipped from V and 5 bases from J, the junction kept 12 bases outside the gene matches. The CDR3 here is CASSIPGGTGYTGELFF. CDR3 coding DNA: TGTGCCAGCAGCATACCCGGCGGGACAGGGTATACCGGGGAGCTGTTTTTT.

CDR3 sequence reads: CASSEGLATPTDTQYF. The CDR3 DNA sequence: TGCGCCAGCAGTGAAGGACTAGCTACCCCCACAGATACGCAGTATTTT. The J gene is TRBJ2-3, the V gene TRBV10-1, with TRBD2 matching 8 bases. J gave up 2 bases and V 3 bases, and 7 bases lay outside the gene matches. The germline V gene encodes CDR1 WNHNN and CDR2 SYGVQD (reference sequence). This CDR3 contains 16 residues.

The genes are TRBV7-2 and TRBJ2-7; TRBD1 aligns across 10 bases. From germline, CDR1 is SGHTA and CDR2 FQGNSA. V lost 5 bases to trimming and J lost 2 bases; unmatched junction nucleotides: 6. There are 15 residues in the CDR3. CDR3 bases: TGTGCCAGCAGCACCGCCGGGACAGGGGCCTACGAGCAGTACTTC. Translating it yields CASSTAGTGAYEQYF. Supplemented by reference TRBV7-2 and TRBJ2-7, the full variable domain reads GAGVSQSPSNKVTEKGKDVELRCDPISGHTALYWYRQSLGQGLEFLIYFQGNSAPDKSGLPSDRFSAERTGGSVSTLTIQRTQQEDSAVYLCASSTAGTGAYEQYFGPGTRLTVT.

This rearrangement joins TRBV30 to TRBJ1-6; 8 bases are shared with TRBD1. Germline V gene data show CDR1 as GTSNPN and CDR2 as SVGIG (reference sequence). Trimming took 2 bases from V and 6 from J; bases not matched to a gene: 9. The CDR3 loop spans 16 amino acids. CDR3 DNA: TGTGCCTGGAGTCCTGCCGGGACAGGAATTAATTCACCCCTCCACTTT. Its protein is CAWSPAGTGINSPLHF.

A note on this clone: The sample holds other DNA sequences that translate to the same CDR3. This chain connects TRBV30 to TRBJ2-7, with D possibly TRBD1 on 6 matching bases. CDR1 and CDR2 from the germline V gene are GTSNPN and SVGIG (reference sequence). Deletions cut 0 bases from V and 6 bases from J, with 6 bases between. The CDR3 extends over 11 amino acids. In nucleotides, the CDR3 is TGTGCCTGGAGTGTAGGGGGCGAGCAGTACTTC. The encoded protein is CAWSVGGEQYF.

The chain combines TRBV10-2 with TRBJ2-3; the match to TRBD2 covers 12 bases. In germline, CDR1 is WSHSY, CDR2 SAAADI. V was clipped by 3 bases and J by 6 bases; unmatched bases: 10. The CDR3 is 17 residues long. CDR3 amino acids: CASSDAASGGAADTQYF. The DNA for the CDR3 is TGCGCCAGCAGTGATGCGGCTAGCGGGGGGGCGGCGGATACGCAGTATTTT.

The rearrangement uses TRBV4-2 and TRBJ2-7; possibly TRBD2 for D (6 bases). CDR3 length equals 18 residues. The germline gives CDR1 LGHNA, CDR2 YNFKEQ. Between the trimmed V and J ends, which lost 0 bases and 2 bases, there was a span of 20 bases. The DNA for the CDR3 is TGTGCCAGCAGCCAAGATTGGACGAATATCGGGGGTACCTACGAGCAGTACTTC. It yields the protein CASSQDWTNIGGTYEQYF.

The chain carries TRBV24-1 and TRBJ2-5, with 9 bases that match TRBD2. The CDR3 has 14 residues. V shed 3 bases and J 4 bases; nucleotides not matched to a gene: 2. Germline V lookup: CDR1 KGHDR, CDR2 SFDVKD. As DNA, the CDR3 is TGTGCCACCAGTGATCTACTAGCGGGAGAGACCCAGTACTTC. Translating gives CATSDLLAGETQYF.

The CDR3 bases are TGTGCCAGCAGCCCAAGCAGCCCTCGGGGAGATACGCAGTATTTT. Its protein product is CASSPSSPRGDTQYF. The gene calls are TRBV3-1 (or the pseudogene TRBV3-2) and TRBJ2-3; weak D call: TRBD2 (5 bases). The CDR3 has 15 residues. Per germline, CDR1 LGHDT and CDR2 YNNKEL (reference sequence). The V end lost 4 bases, the J end lost 5 bases, and 16 bases lay between the germline ends.

V and J are TRBV28 and TRBJ1-6, with D perhaps TRBD1 (5 bases). CDR1 is MDHEN, CDR2 SYDVKM, per germline. CDR3 length: 14 amino acids. Trimming left V 3 bases short and J 8 bases short, with 11 bases between. CDR3 sequence: CASSLTGGDSPLHF. CDR3 DNA sequence: TGTGCCAGCAGTTTGACGGGGGGGGATTCACCCCTCCACTTT.

Here the CDR3 reads CASSNRDSLSNYGYTF. CDR3 nucleotide sequence: TGCGCCAGCAGCAACCGGGACAGTCTCTCTAACTATGGCTACACCTTC. V usage is TRBV5-1 and J usage is TRBJ1-2; 7 bases agree with TRBD1. Germline assignment: CDR1 SGHRS and CDR2 YFSETQ. CDR3 length equals 16 residues. V shed 4 bases, J shed 0 bases, and the junction held 9 bases outside the gene matches.

The rearrangement joins TRBV9 to TRBJ2-6, with a weak D call TRBD1 (5 bases). The V end lost 0 bases, the J end lost 2 bases, and 9 bases lay between the germline ends. CDR1 SGDLS and CDR2 YYNGEE come from the germline V gene. CDR3 length equals 16 residues. CDR3 loop: CASSVAQGAGANVLTF. The DNA of the CDR3 is TGTGCCAGCAGCGTAGCCCAGGGTGCTGGGGCCAACGTCCTGACTTTC.

The genes are TRBV2 and TRBJ2-2; D is uncertain. V was shortened by 0 bases and J by 6 bases, with 11 bases between the two germline ends. CDR1 is SNHLY, CDR2 FYNNEI, per germline. This CDR3 has 15 amino acids. CDR3 residues: CASSEALLLAGELFF. Here the CDR3 DNA reads TGTGCCAGCAGTGAAGCGCTTCTTTTAGCCGGGGAGCTGTTTTTT.

The rearrangement links TRBV5-4 to TRBJ2-5; possible D gene TRBD1, 5 bases. Between the trimmed V and J ends, which lost 1 base and 5 bases, there was a span of 12 bases. Germline V lookup: CDR1 SGHNT, CDR2 YYREEE (reference sequence). The CDR3 spans 14 residues. CDR3 protein: CASSLTGTLETQYF. CDR3 DNA: TGTGCCAGCAGCTTGACAGGAACGTTGGAGACCCAGTACTTC.

A word on this clone: This may be a read error: a much more frequent sequence differs by one nucleotide. This chain connects TRBV5-5 to TRBJ2-5; TRBD1 might be the D (6 bases). Trimming removed 6 bases at V and 3 bases at J, with 18 bases between. The CDR3 loop spans 15 amino acids. CDR1 is SGHKS and CDR2 is YYEKEE in the germline V gene (reference sequence). CDR3 in DNA: TGTGCCAGCAACCCGTTCGGGACACGGGAAGAGACCCAGTACTTC. It translates to CASNPFGTREETQYF.

This clone was detected once. V usage is TRBV29-1 and J usage is TRBJ2-5; TRBD2 might be the D (5 bases). V lost 4 bases, J lost 5 bases, and 8 bases lay in between. CDR3 length: 11 amino acids. The germline V gene encodes CDR1 SQVTM and CDR2 ANQGSEA. CDR3 DNA sequence: TGCAGCGTTGCGGGATATGAGACCCAGTACTTC. This sequence encodes CSVAGYETQYF.

This chain uses TRBV25-1 with TRBJ1-4, with 7 positions matching TRBD1. Trimming removed 7 bases from V and 14 bases from J; junction bases left unmatched: 10. CDR1 and CDR2 from the germline V gene are MGHDK and SYGVNS. CDR3 length: 12 amino acids. In DNA form, the CDR3 reads TGTGCCAGCACTAGGACAGGCCTTAAGCTGTTTTTT. Translated: CASTRTGLKLFF. Full variable domain (outside the CDR3, taken from reference TRBV25-1 and TRBJ1-4): EADIYQTPRYLVIGTGKKITLECSQTMGHDKMYWYQQDPGMELHLIHYSYGVNSTEKGDLSSESTVSRIRTEHFPLTLESARPSHTSQYLCASTRTGLKLFFGSGTQLSVL.

The chain recombines TRBV24-1 with TRBJ2-2; TRBD1 matches 11 bases. After removal of 4 bases from V and 6 bases from J, the junction contained 6 bases not matched to a gene. Germline CDR1 reads KGHDR; CDR2 reads SFDVKD. The CDR3 has 16 residues. CDR3 sequence reads: CATSDSGTGGSGELFF. The CDR3 nucleotides are TGTGCCACCAGTGACTCCGGGACAGGGGGTTCCGGGGAGCTGTTTTTT.

The gene calls are TRBV5-4 and TRBJ2-7; 10 bases are shared with TRBD2. J lost 2 bases, V lost 4 bases, and 9 bases had no gene match. This CDR3 spans 16 amino acids. CDR1 is SGHNT, CDR2 YYREEE, per germline (reference sequence). CDR3 nucleotide sequence: TGTGCCAGCAGCCCGGGACTAGCGAAAAACCCCTACGAGCAGTACTTC. It encodes CASSPGLAKNPYEQYF.

The rearrangement joins TRBV5-1 to TRBJ2-7; 8 positions match TRBD2. Germline CDR1 and CDR2: SGHRS and YFSETQ. The J segment lost 3 bases and the V segment lost 4 bases, leaving 6 bases of the junction unmatched. CDR3 length: 14 amino acids. The DNA for the CDR3 is TGCGCCAGCAGCGAAAGCGGGGGCTACTACGAGCAGTACTTC. It encodes CASSESGGYYEQYF.